This T cell receptor beta chain emerged from a study of blood T cell repertoires in COVID-19. Assay used: immunoSEQ multiplex PCR; TCRdb lists only in-frame clones, some missing. The sample carries tens of thousands of clones, less than 90% recorded once. This TCR derives from a man aged 50 to 59 with acute or convalescent COVID-19. Sequencing input: peripheral blood.

CDR3: CASSHTGGGRSEAFF. DNA for the CDR3: TGTGCCAGCAGCCATACAGGGGGCGGTAGGTCCGAAGCTTTCTTT. This chain uses TRBV3-1 (or the pseudogene TRBV3-2) with TRBJ1-1; 9 bases fit TRBD1. V shed 3 bases, J shed 8 bases, and the junction held 10 bases outside the gene matches. This CDR3 spans 15 amino acids. Germline V gives CDR1 LGHDT, CDR2 YNNKEL (reference sequence).